These 17 T cell receptor beta chains originate from one sample sequenced in a study of CD8 T cells in ankylosing spondylitis. TCRdb processed the 5' RACE reads anew with MiXCR; each CDR3 protein has one entry. The table records tens of thousands of distinct CDR3 sequences, roughly 5.3% of them present only once. Sequenced sample: blood, either unsorted or a sorted T cell fraction (not recorded which). The receptors come from a female donor with ankylosing spondylitis or in good health (not recorded which).

This clonotype has at least ten counts. CDR3 region: CASSPRWDRSTDTQYF. CDR3 bases: TGTGCCAGCAGCCCTCGGTGGGACCGAAGCACAGATACGCAGTATTTT. V is TRBV9 and J is TRBJ2-3; D might be TRBD1 or TRBD2, each matching 5 bases. The germline V gene encodes CDR1 SGDLS and CDR2 YYNGEE. CDR3 length: 16 residues. Trimming pared 4 bases from V and 0 bases from J, leaving 15 bases between.

The rearrangement uses TRBV9 and TRBJ1-6; 10 nucleotides line up with TRBD1. In germline, CDR1 is SGDLS, CDR2 YYNGEE. V trimming: 4 bases; J trimming: 8 bases; junction bases outside the gene matches: 6. The CDR3 spans 15 residues. CDR3 sequence (DNA): TGTGCCAGCAGCCCCGGGACAGGGGATTATTCACCCCTCCACTTT. It specifies CASSPGTGDYSPLHF.

By its share, this clonotype is medium-sized. The chain's CDR3 is CASSTLGLDTQYF. The CDR3 region has the DNA TGTGCCAGCAGCACCTTGGGCCTAGATACGCAGTATTTT. This chain joins TRBV9 and TRBJ2-3; unclear D gene. Germline V lookup: CDR1 SGDLS, CDR2 YYNGEE. The CDR3 spans 13 residues. Trimming took off 4 bases at V and 5 bases at J, with 11 bases between the two ends.

This clonotype came up many times. The rearrangement links TRBV9 to TRBJ2-5; possibly TRBD2 for D (5 bases). Germline loops: CDR1 SGDLS, CDR2 YYNGEE. The ends were cut back, 3 bases at V and 2 bases at J, with 11 bases in the middle. This CDR3 contains 14 residues. This CDR3 is CASSGIGGQETQYF. The CDR3 bases are TGTGCCAGCAGCGGGATAGGAGGACAAGAGACCCAGTACTTC.

This clonotype was seen repeatedly, ten times or more. The CDR3 loop reads CASSAGLAHYNEQFF. The CDR3 region has the DNA TGTGCCAGCAGCGCGGGACTAGCGCACTACAATGAGCAGTTCTTC. This sequence joins TRBV9 and TRBJ2-1, with 10 bases lining up with TRBD2. Per the germline V gene, CDR1 is SGDLS and CDR2 is YYNGEE. This CDR3 spans 15 amino acids. J gave up 3 bases and V 3 bases, and 3 bases lay outside the gene matches.

This chain connects TRBV9 to TRBJ1-1; 9 nucleotides match TRBD1. After removal of 4 bases from V and 1 base from J, the junction contained 8 bases not matched to a gene. The germline V gene has CDR1 SGDLS and CDR2 YYNGEE. The CDR3 consists of 16 residues. The CDR3 reads CASSTGTGKGNTEAFF. The CDR3 DNA reads as TGTGCCAGCAGCACCGGGACAGGGAAGGGGAACACTGAAGCTTTCTTT.

Many counts were recorded for this clonotype. The chain joins TRBV9 to TRBJ2-7, with 10 bases fitting TRBD2. The germline CDR1 and CDR2 sequences are SGDLS and YYNGEE. CDR3 length: 16 amino acids. The J segment lost 3 bases and the V segment lost 0 bases, leaving 6 bases of the junction unmatched. The CDR3, as DNA: TGTGCCAGCAGCGTAGGTTTTAGCGGGGGGATCTACGAGCAGTACTTC. Protein product: CASSVGFSGGIYEQYF. Drawing the rest from reference TRBV9 and TRBJ2-7, the complete variable domain is DSGVTQTPKHLITATGQRVTLRCSPRSGDLSVYWYQQSLDQGLQFLIQYYNGEERAKGNILERFSAQQFPDLHSELNLSSLELGDSALYFCASSVGFSGGIYEQYFGPGTRLTVT.

The chain combines TRBV9 with TRBJ2-7; 11 bases line up with TRBD2. The CDR3 runs to 16 residues. The junction had 5 bases not matched to a gene; V was cut back by 3 bases and J by 0 bases. Germline CDR1 SGDLS, CDR2 YYNGEE. The CDR3 loop is CASSAGGLAGSYEQYF. The CDR3, as DNA: TGTGCCAGCAGCGCGGGAGGACTAGCGGGCTCCTACGAGCAGTACTTC.

This clonotype was seen repeatedly, ten times or more. CDR3 residues: CASSVGSQDIYEQYF. The CDR3 nucleotides read TGTGCCAGCAGCGTAGGGTCCCAGGACATCTACGAGCAGTACTTC. The rearrangement uses TRBV9 and TRBJ2-7, with a possible D match to TRBD1 (5 bases). Germline V lookup: CDR1 SGDLS, CDR2 YYNGEE. The CDR3 has 15 residues. The V and J ends lost 0 bases and 3 bases respectively, with 13 bases between them.

This clonotype was seen at least ten times. The chain couples TRBV9 to TRBJ2-7; D might be TRBD2 (7 bases). CDR1 is SGDLS, CDR2 YYNGEE, per germline. This CDR3 has 14 residues. V was clipped by 0 bases and J by 5 bases, with 12 bases between them. The CDR3 spells CASSVGGGANEQYF. As DNA, the CDR3 is TGTGCCAGCAGCGTAGGTGGGGGGGCCAACGAGCAGTACTTC.

This clonotype showed up many times. This chain joins TRBV9 and TRBJ2-2; the D gene could be TRBD1 or TRBD2 (6 bases each). The V end was cut by 4 bases, the J end by 6 bases, with 22 bases between. This CDR3 region has 17 residues. The germline V gene encodes CDR1 SGDLS and CDR2 YYNGEE. Here the CDR3 DNA reads TGTGCCAGCAGCCGCCGTGTAGTAGCGGAGGGGGCCGGGGAGCTGTTTTTT. Translation: CASSRRVVAEGAGELFF.

Ten or more counts support this clonotype. The chain employs TRBV9 and TRBJ2-6, with a tentative D call TRBD1 (6 bases). The CDR3 sequence is 16 residues long. From germline, CDR1 is SGDLS and CDR2 YYNGEE. Trimming left V 2 bases short and J 1 base short, with 10 bases between. The DNA of the CDR3 is TGTGCCAGCAGCGTGCCAGGGGCTTCTGGGGCCAACGTCCTGACTTTC. The encoded protein is CASSVPGASGANVLTF.

This clonotype was picked up many times. V is TRBV9 and J is TRBJ2-2, with D hard to call. CDR3 length equals 14 residues. Germline-derived CDR1 and CDR2 are SGDLS and YYNGEE. V was cut by 2 bases and J by 2 bases, with 7 bases left in between. The CDR3 nucleotides read TGTGCCAGCAGCGTGATTGGAAACACCGGGGAGCTGTTTTTT. Encoded protein: CASSVIGNTGELFF.

Ten or more counts support this clonotype. This rearrangement joins TRBV9 to TRBJ2-7; TRBD1 aligns across 9 bases. This CDR3 contains 13 residues. Trimming at V came to 4 bases and at J to 9 bases, leaving 8 bases not matched to a gene. Per the germline V gene, CDR1 is SGDLS and CDR2 is YYNGEE. The CDR3 protein is CASSPRDREGQYF. CDR3 coding DNA: TGTGCCAGCAGCCCCCGGGACAGGGAGGGGCAGTACTTC.

Ten or more counts support this clonotype. The rearrangement joins TRBV9 to TRBJ2-3; no firm D call. This CDR3 is 14 amino acids long. V lost 0 bases to trimming and J lost 3 bases, with 8 bases between them. Germline CDR1 reads SGDLS; CDR2 reads YYNGEE. The CDR3 sequence is CASSVEARTDTQYF. The CDR3 nucleotides read TGTGCCAGCAGCGTAGAAGCCAGGACAGATACGCAGTATTTT.

This clonotype was seen many times. The V gene is TRBV9, the J gene TRBJ2-1; a weak D match, TRBD2 (5 bases). From germline, CDR1 is SGDLS and CDR2 YYNGEE. The V gene lost 0 bases and the J gene lost 6 bases, with 10 bases spanning the gap. The CDR3 runs 14 residues. The CDR3 bases are TGTGCCAGCAGCGTAGTGGGAGCTTCCAATGAGCAGTTCTTC. Its protein is CASSVVGASNEQFF.

This clonotype was picked up a small number of times. The chain uses TRBV9 and TRBJ2-3, with 10 positions matching TRBD2. Per germline, CDR1 SGDLS and CDR2 YYNGEE. The CDR3 loop spans 17 amino acids. V dropped 4 bases and J dropped 1; count of bases not matched to a gene: 9. For the CDR3, the DNA is TGTGCCAGCAGCCGCACGACTAGCGGGTTCCGCACAGATACGCAGTATTTT. Protein sequence: CASSRTTSGFRTDTQYF.